Below are 18 T cell receptor beta chains sequenced from a single sample in a study of T cells in Graves' hyperthyroidism and ophthalmopathy. RNA transcripts gave rise to amplified TCR beta CDR3 regions. When the TCR CDR3 underwent first-round RT-PCR, the HTBI primer set was used. TCRdb itself ran the multiplex PCR reads through MiXCR, one entry per CDR3 protein. The repertoire holds 200,000 to 250,000 distinct CDR3 sequences, with 15% to 20% as singletons. The sequenced material came from blood. Source of these receptors: a man between 45 and 60 years old with Graves' hyperthyroidism.

The chain employs TRBV28 and TRBJ2-2, with D maybe TRBD1 (5 bases). V lost 7 bases and J lost 3, with 12 bases in between. Germline loops: CDR1 MDHEN, CDR2 SYDVKM. This CDR3 comprises 14 residues. The CDR3 bases are TGTGCCAGCACGCGCAGGGTGTACACCGGGGAGCTGTTTTTT. It translates to CASTRRVYTGELFF.

The CDR3, as DNA: TGCGCCAGCAGCCCGATAGGACAGAGACCGAACACTGAAGCTTTCTTT. This codes for CASSPIGQRPNTEAFF. This chain uses TRBV4-1 with TRBJ1-1; a possible D gene is TRBD1 (6 bases). CDR1 MGHRA and CDR2 YSYEKL come from the germline V gene. The CDR3 runs to 16 residues. Trimming took 4 bases from V and 1 from J, leaving 16 bases between them.

This clonotype has at least ten counts. The V call is TRBV7-9, the J call TRBJ2-1, with 7 bases aligning to TRBD2. Germline CDR1 and CDR2: SEHNR and FQNEAQ (reference sequence). The CDR3 is 16 residues long. Losses at the gene ends were 0 bases for V and 0 bases for J; bases not matched to a gene: 2. CDR3 protein: CASSLALAGSYNEQFF. In nucleotides, the CDR3 is TGTGCCAGCAGCTTAGCGTTAGCGGGCTCCTACAATGAGCAGTTCTTC.

The chain carries TRBV6-2 or TRBV6-3 and TRBJ2-1; 12 nucleotides line up with TRBD2. With 6 bases clipped from V and 6 bases from J, the junction kept 15 bases outside the gene matches. This CDR3 is 18 amino acids long. CDR1 and CDR2 (germline): MNHEY, SVGEGT. The CDR3 here is CASRSTGLAGGFANEQFF. The CDR3 DNA reads as TGTGCCAGCAGGTCGACGGGGCTAGCGGGAGGGTTTGCCAATGAGCAGTTCTTC.

The genes are TRBV20-1 and TRBJ2-3; no definite D call. The V end was cut by 0 bases, the J end by 2 bases, with 12 bases between. Germline CDR1 DFQATT, CDR2 SNEGSKA (reference sequence). The length of the CDR3 is 15 residues. The CDR3 DNA reads as TGCAGTGCTAGAGATCTGTCGTGGAACACAGATACGCAGTATTTT. Its protein product is CSARDLSWNTDTQYF.

This clonotype appeared a few times. The rearrangement links TRBV19 to TRBJ2-1; 7 nucleotides match TRBD2. CDR3 length: 15 amino acids. The V segment lost 4 bases and the J segment 1 base; nucleotides outside the gene matches: 4. The germline gives CDR1 LNHDA, CDR2 SQIVND (reference sequence). CDR3 coding DNA: TGTGCCAGTAGTAACCTAGCGGATTCCTACAATGAGCAGTTCTTC. It encodes CASSNLADSYNEQFF. The full variable domain, completed using reference TRBV19 and TRBJ2-1, is DGGITQSPKYLFRKEGQNVTLSCEQNLNHDAMYWYRQDPGQGLRLIYYSQIVNDFQKGDIAEGYSVSREKKESFPLTVTSAQKNPTAFYLCASSNLADSYNEQFFGPGTRLTVL.

The genes are TRBV5-4 and TRBJ2-5; D unclear. The CDR3 covers 13 residues. V lost 5 bases and J 5 bases, leaving 13 bases between the germline ends. Germline-derived CDR1 and CDR2 are SGHNT and YYREEE (reference sequence). The DNA of the CDR3 is TGTGCCAGCAGTCCGGGCTCAGCGGAGACCCAGTACTTC. Translating gives CASSPGSAETQYF.

This clonotype was found many times. The gene calls are TRBV20-1 and TRBJ2-5, with 7 nucleotides matching TRBD2. CDR3 size: 17 residues. The V segment lost 6 bases and the J segment 0 bases; nucleotides outside the gene matches: 16. CDR1 and CDR2 (germline): DFQATT, SNEGSKA (reference sequence). CDR3 DNA sequence: TGCAGTGCCACCTCTGGGGGAGCGGGATGGTACCAAGAGACCCAGTACTTC. Translated, it gives CSATSGGAGWYQETQYF.

This clonotype has a single count. This rearrangement joins TRBV5-1 to TRBJ1-6; TRBD1 matches 10 bases. The germline V gene encodes CDR1 SGHRS and CDR2 YFSETQ. This CDR3 has 18 amino acids. V lost 0 bases to trimming and J lost 10 bases; unmatched junction nucleotides: 13. CDR3 coding DNA: TGCGCCAGCAGCTTGGCCTGGGTGCCGGGACAGGGGTACTCACCCCTCCACTTT. It yields the protein CASSLAWVPGQGYSPLHF.

This clonotype was found many times. The V gene is TRBV11-2, the J gene TRBJ2-1, with 13 bases fitting TRBD2. The CDR3 length is 18 residues. V lost 8 bases, J lost 0 bases, and 10 bases stayed unmatched. In germline, CDR1 is SGHAT, CDR2 FQNNGV. In nucleotides, the CDR3 is TGTGCCAGCGGAAAGGGACTAGCGGGACCGAGCTCCTACAATGAGCAGTTCTTC. This codes for CASGKGLAGPSSYNEQFF.

This clonotype was picked up many times. The genes are TRBV20-1 and TRBJ2-7; 14 nucleotides agree with TRBD2. CDR1 and CDR2 from the germline V gene are DFQATT and SNEGSKA (reference sequence). The CDR3 is 15 amino acids. V was pared by 5 bases and J by 2 bases, with 5 bases of the junction left unmatched. In DNA form, the CDR3 reads TGCAGTGCTCTTGGGACTAGCGGGGGAGCCTACGAGCAGTACTTC. It is translated as CSALGTSGGAYEQYF.

Ten or more counts support this clonotype. This chain connects TRBV5-6 to TRBJ2-3, with D unresolved. Trimming removed 0 bases at V and 0 bases at J, with 11 bases between. The length of the CDR3 is 16 residues. Germline CDR1 is SGHDT and CDR2 is YYEEEE. DNA of the CDR3: TGTGCCAGCAGCTTGGACACGGGTACTAGCACAGATACGCAGTATTTT. The encoded protein is CASSLDTGTSTDTQYF.

This clonotype has a handful of counts. The rearrangement joins TRBV24-1 to TRBJ2-7; 10 bases agree with TRBD2. With 4 bases clipped from V and 7 bases from J, the junction kept 9 bases outside the gene matches. Germline CDR1 and CDR2: KGHDR and SFDVKD. The CDR3 covers 15 residues. The CDR3 nucleotides are TGTGCCACCAGTGACCGACCTAGCGGGAGCGGTGAGCAGTACTTC. Protein sequence: CATSDRPSGSGEQYF.

This clonotype was counted ten times or more. This chain connects TRBV2 to TRBJ2-3; 8 nucleotides match TRBD1. The V and J ends lost 6 bases and 4 bases, in that order; junction bases with no gene match: 6. Germline V gene sequence: CDR1 SNHLY, CDR2 FYNNEI. This CDR3 region has 14 residues. The CDR3 loop is CASRGTGGSDTQYF. The CDR3 coding sequence is TGTGCCAGCAGGGGGACAGGAGGTTCAGATACGCAGTATTTT.

This clonotype was seen at least ten times. The J gene is TRBJ2-2, the V gene TRBV20-1; D possibly corresponds to TRBD2 (6 bases). This CDR3 has 16 amino acids. V gave up 5 bases and J gave up 1 base, with 17 bases separating them. CDR1 DFQATT and CDR2 SNEGSKA come from the germline V gene (reference sequence). CDR3: CSAFPLAPRNTGELFF. The DNA of the CDR3 is TGCAGTGCTTTTCCACTAGCCCCGAGGAACACCGGGGAGCTGTTTTTT.

Many counts were recorded for this clonotype. The chain couples TRBV20-1 to TRBJ1-1; 7 bases map to TRBD1. The CDR3 is 16 amino acids. CDR1 and CDR2 from the germline V gene are DFQATT and SNEGSKA (reference sequence). Trimming at V came to 1 base and at J to 1 base, leaving 9 bases not matched to a gene. The CDR3 spells CSARGIRQGRNTEAFF. In DNA, the CDR3 is TGCAGTGCTAGAGGAATCCGACAGGGAAGGAACACTGAAGCTTTCTTT.

This clonotype came up many times. The genes are TRBV6-1 and TRBJ2-5; 7 bases fit TRBD2. J was trimmed by 2 bases and V by 0 bases; bases with no gene match: 3. This CDR3 is built from 15 residues. Looked up from germline, CDR1 is MNHNS and CDR2 is SASEGT. CDR3 sequence: CASSEAFGGQETQYF. CDR3 DNA sequence: TGTGCCAGCAGTGAAGCGTTCGGGGGGCAAGAGACCCAGTACTTC.

This clonotype was seen a handful of times. V and J are TRBV7-9 and TRBJ1-2; TRBD1 agrees at 9 bases. V lost 1 base and J lost 2; bases outside the gene matches: 5. Germline lookup yields CDR1 SEHNR and CDR2 FQNEAQ (reference sequence). The CDR3 length is 16 residues. CDR3 region: CASSLVRTGVNYGYTF. The DNA for the CDR3 is TGTGCCAGCAGCTTAGTCAGGACAGGGGTGAACTATGGCTACACCTTC.